Given below is one T cell receptor beta chain in context. Its antigen is currently unknown. The V gene lost 6 bases and the J gene lost 9 bases, with 12 bases spanning the gap. CDR3 length: 13 amino acids. Germline V CDR1 and CDR2: MNHEY, SVGAGI. The immunoSEQ assay was version 4, run in survey mode. Assay used: immunoSEQ multiplex PCR; TCRdb lists only in-frame clones, some missing. The sample includes 45,000 or so clones, less than 90% of them seen just once. This record comes from a study of persistence of HIV-infected CD4 T cells. Regarding the study as a whole: Degenerate expanded CDR3beta sequences were enriched among CMV- and Gag-responding cells.

Anti-CD3/anti-CD28 beads served as a nonspecific positive control stimulus. Sorting selected CD4+ T cells upregulating both CD40 ligand and CD69. Plasma HIV-1 RNA stayed below 50 copies/mL for at least 4 years. This clonotype was sampled from an adult woman with HIV who was CMV-seropositive. The chain couples TRBV6-5 to TRBJ1-6, with D unclear. The sample here was CD4+ T cells sorted from PBMCs after 18-hour stimulation, taken from a patient who received antiretroviral therapy. Here the CDR3 reads CASRESVVSPLHF. The CDR3 bases are TGTGCCAGCAGGGAGTCGGTCGTTTCACCCCTCCACTTT.